The source of this TCR beta chain is a study of T cell changes during pregnancy in multiple sclerosis. The ends lost 5 bases at V and 2 bases at J; junction bases unmatched: 1. Looked up from germline, CDR1 is SGDLS and CDR2 is YYNGEE. The CDR3 has 14 amino acids. The table came from immunoSEQ multiplex PCR; TCRdb's copy has only in-frame clones and leaves some out. The data show 45,000 to 65,000 clones, approximately 92% seen once. The source of this sequence is a female donor with multiple sclerosis, enrolled in a pregnancy study. Sequences were derived from CD4+ T cells from peripheral blood mononuclear cells, sampled after pregnancy. V is TRBV9 and J is TRBJ2-3; 11 positions match TRBD1. The CDR3 DNA sequence: TGTGCCAGCAGTGGACAGGGGGCCACAGATACGCAGTATTTT. This translates into CASSGQGATDTQYF. Using reference TRBV9 and TRBJ2-3 for the parts outside the CDR3, the full variable domain is DSGVTQTPKHLITATGQRVTLRCSPRSGDLSVYWYQQSLDQGLQFLIQYYNGEERAKGNILERFSAQQFPDLHSELNLSSLELGDSALYFCASSGQGATDTQYFGPGTRLTVL.